Presented here are 3 T cell receptor beta chains from one specimen sequenced in a study of post-analysis software for immune sequencing data. Every TCR beta cDNA library bore unique molecular identifiers. TCRdb analysed the PCR reads with MiXCR anew, one entry per CDR3 protein. The sample contains 700,000 to 900,000 distinct CDR3 sequences, under 60% of which appear only once. Study observations and caveats: Controls showed lower frequencies than patients for five TRBV segments, and TRBV5-6, TRBV5-1 and TRBV20-1 were among these.

No antigen is known for these receptors. Sequencing was done on a sample of blood. These receptors all come from a girl between 5 and 17 years old with multiple sclerosis.

The chain carries TRBV6-5 and TRBJ2-5; 13 bases line up with TRBD2. Germline V gene lookup returns CDR1 MNHEY and CDR2 SVGAGI. The V and J ends lost 4 bases and 5 bases, in that order; junction bases with no gene match: 19. The CDR3 has 20 residues. CDR3 residues: CASSSPRLAGGPPEEETQYF. CDR3 sequence (DNA): TGTGCCAGCAGTTCCCCACGACTAGCGGGAGGTCCCCCCGAAGAGGAGACCCAGTACTTC.

The genes are TRBV2 and TRBJ2-5; tentatively, D is TRBD2 (6 bases). This CDR3 comprises 16 residues. Looked up from germline, CDR1 is SNHLY and CDR2 is FYNNEI. V lost 5 bases, J lost 5 bases, and 21 bases lay in between. For the CDR3, the DNA is TGTGCCAGCAGTTGGTTCCCGGGAGACTGGAAGGAGACCCAGTACTTC. Protein product: CASSWFPGDWKETQYF.

This clonotype was seen a few times. This chain uses TRBV6-5 with TRBJ2-7; D is perhaps TRBD2 (5 bases). The V end was cut by 5 bases, the J end by 1 base, with 12 bases between. Germline CDR1 and CDR2: MNHEY and SVGAGI. The length of the CDR3 is 14 residues. CDR3 DNA: TGTGCCAGCAGTCCCATCCCGGGATCCTACGAGCAGTACTTC. Translated, it gives CASSPIPGSYEQYF.